What follows describes a single T cell receptor beta chain. Its antigen is not identified. The data were obtained in a study of CD8+ T cells in alopecia areata. Study-level results: Many of the expanded lesional clones endured in scalp and blood while on tofacitinib.

The CDR3 runs to 15 residues. The V segment lost 1 base and the J segment 1 base; nucleotides outside the gene matches: 4. Germline assignment: CDR1 SQVTM and CDR2 ANQGSEA. The treatment was: oral pan-JAK inhibitor, 5-10 mg twice daily. As the sequencing template, cDNA was produced by extracting RNA and reverse transcribing it. The table came from immunoSEQ multiplex PCR; TCRdb's copy has only in-frame clones and leaves some out. The table records some 180,000 clones, about 53% of them present only once. The chain joins TRBV29-1 to TRBJ2-7; 10 bases line up with TRBD2. This receptor was taken from a human donor with alopecia areata. The sequencing used CD8+ T cells sorted from blood, collected at week 24, from a patient treated with tofacitinib. The CDR3 reads CSVEAASGGSYEQYF. The CDR3 DNA reads TGCAGCGTTGAAGCGGCTAGCGGGGGATCCTACGAGCAGTACTTC.